The next 30 T cell receptor beta chains were all read from a single sample in a study of radiotherapy plus CTLA-4 blockade in lung cancer. Produced via immunoSEQ multiplex PCR; TCRdb's table is partial and in-frame only. The sample consists of more than 95,000 clones, 78% of them appearing once. This sample comprised peripheral blood, obtained from a patient treated with radiotherapy plus ipilimumab. The receptors were gathered from a human donor with non-small cell lung cancer who had a partial response to radiotherapy plus ipilimumab.

The chain carries TRBV28 and TRBJ2-3; possible D gene TRBD1, 6 bases. CDR1 is MDHEN, CDR2 SYDVKM, per germline. V lost 6 bases and J lost 3, with 13 bases in between. The CDR3 runs to 14 residues. CDR3 residues: CASSLQGGTDTQYF. Written as DNA, the CDR3 is TGTGCCAGCAGCCTTCAAGGGGGAACAGATACGCAGTATTTT.

The chain links TRBV30 to TRBJ1-2, with a weak D call TRBD1 (5 bases). V was clipped by 3 bases and J by 2 bases, with 10 bases between them. Germline V gene data show CDR1 as GTSNPN and CDR2 as SVGIG (reference sequence). This CDR3 is built from 13 residues. The CDR3 bases are TGTGCCTGGAGCGTTACAGGAAACTATGGCTACACCTTC. Translated: CAWSVTGNYGYTF.

This clone occurred a few times. The V and J genes are TRBV5-1 and TRBJ2-1; 9 nucleotides align to TRBD1. The CDR3 has 14 residues. After removal of 3 bases from V and 8 bases from J, the junction contained 6 bases not matched to a gene. Germline V gene lookup returns CDR1 SGHRS and CDR2 YFSETQ. The CDR3 DNA reads TGCGCCAGCAGCTCCGGGACAGGGATCGATGAGCAGTTCTTC. It translates to CASSSGTGIDEQFF.

The rearrangement joins TRBV6-1 to TRBJ1-5; no clear D gene. The length of the CDR3 is 12 residues. Germline V gene data show CDR1 as MNHNS and CDR2 as SASEGT. Trimming shortened V by 6 bases and J by 4 bases, and 7 bases separated the two germline ends. CDR3 bases: TGTGCCAGCAGGAAGCTTAATCAGCCCCAGCATTTT. It encodes CASRKLNQPQHF.

The chain uses TRBV15 and TRBJ2-5; perhaps TRBD1 as D (5 bases). This CDR3 comprises 15 residues. Trimming removed 5 bases from V and 4 bases from J, with 17 bases in between. Looked up from germline, CDR1 is LNHNV and CDR2 is YYDKDF (reference sequence). The DNA for the CDR3 is TGTGCCACCAGCGCGCTCCCAGGGTATCGAGAGACCCAGTACTTC. The encoded protein is CATSALPGYRETQYF.

The gene calls are TRBV27 and TRBJ1-6, with D possibly matching TRBD1 (5 bases). Trimming left V 2 bases short and J 10 bases short, with 15 bases between. Germline values: CDR1 MNHEY, CDR2 SMNVEV (reference sequence). This CDR3 spans 15 amino acids. DNA of the CDR3: TGTGCCAGCAGTTTAGAGGGCAGGGAGGGCTCACCCCTCCACTTT. Translation gives CASSLEGREGSPLHF.

The V and J genes are TRBV6-4 and TRBJ1-2; maybe TRBD1 (6 bases). V lost 3 bases and J lost 4, with 15 bases in between. The CDR3 extends over 15 amino acids. Germline values: CDR1 MRHNA, CDR2 SNTAGT. The CDR3 loop is CASSEGTGSTYGYTF. Written as DNA, the CDR3 is TGTGCCAGCAGTGAGGGTACAGGGTCGACCTATGGCTACACCTTC.

The chain combines TRBV21-1 with TRBJ2-1; TRBD2, the table's D call, was not compared with the DNA. TRBV21-1 corresponds to a pseudogene. The CDR3 sequence is 16 residues long. This chain's CDR3 is CASSKSGRRRYNEQFF. CDR3 coding DNA: TGTGCCAGCAGCAAATCCGGCAGGAGGCGGTACAATGAGCAGTTCTTC.

This clone was seen more than once but under ten times. The rearrangement uses TRBV10-3 and TRBJ2-7, with 13 nucleotides matching TRBD2. With V trimmed by 8 bases and J by 5 bases, 3 bases remained unmatched. CDR3 length equals 13 residues. Germline CDR1 and CDR2: ENHRY and SYGVKD. CDR3: CAIGLAGVHEQYF. In DNA, the CDR3 is TGTGCCATCGGACTAGCGGGAGTCCACGAGCAGTACTTC.

V is TRBV28 and J is TRBJ2-5; 12 bases agree with TRBD1. Unmatched junction bases numbered 15, after V lost 2 bases and J lost 14 bases. This CDR3 is 16 amino acids long. Germline CDR1 MDHEN, CDR2 SYDVKM. The CDR3 DNA reads TGTGCCAGCAGTTTACCCGGGCCGGGACAGGGGGCTCGGGGTTACTTC. This sequence encodes CASSLPGPGQGARGYF. The whole variable domain, filled in from reference TRBV28 and TRBJ2-5, reads DVKVTQSSRYLVKRTGEKVFLECVQDMDHENMFWYRQDPGLGLRLIYFSYDVKMKEKGDIPEGYSVSREKKERFSLILESASTNQTSMYLCASSLPGPGQGARGYFGPGTRLLVL.

The gene calls are TRBV2 and TRBJ2-7; 12 bases are a match to TRBD2. Trimming at V came to 6 bases and at J to 6 bases, leaving 3 bases not matched to a gene. CDR3 length equals 13 residues. Germline V gives CDR1 SNHLY, CDR2 FYNNEI. This CDR3 is CASRLAGGGEQYV. In DNA form, the CDR3 reads TGTGCCAGCAGACTAGCGGGAGGTGGCGAGCAGTACGTC.

This chain connects TRBV19 to TRBJ2-2; possible D gene TRBD1, 7 bases. Per the germline V gene, CDR1 is LNHDA and CDR2 is SQIVND (reference sequence). V was trimmed by 4 bases and J by 4 bases, leaving 16 bases between them. The CDR3 sequence is 16 residues long. The CDR3 spells CASSTPGGRTTGELFF. The CDR3 DNA follows: TGTGCCAGTAGTACCCCAGGGGGGAGGACCACCGGGGAGCTGTTTTTT.

The V call is TRBV7-2, the J call TRBJ2-6; TRBD2 might be the D (5 bases). Deletions cut 1 base from V and 0 bases from J, with 10 bases between. From germline, CDR1 is SGHTA and CDR2 FQGNSA. This CDR3 has 17 residues. The DNA for the CDR3 is TGTGCCAGCAGCTTAGTTCGTACTAGCTCTGGGGCCAACGTCCTGACTTTC. It specifies CASSLVRTSSGANVLTF. Variable domain in full (rest from reference TRBV7-2 and TRBJ2-6): GAGVSQSPSNKVTEKGKDVELRCDPISGHTALYWYRQSLGQGLEFLIYFQGNSAPDKSGLPSDRFSAERTGGSVSTLTIQRTQQEDSAVYLCASSLVRTSSGANVLTFGAGSRLTVL.

The chain couples TRBV9 to TRBJ1-3; possible D gene TRBD1, 6 bases. Deletions cut 5 bases from V and 6 bases from J, with 12 bases between. Germline assignment: CDR1 SGDLS and CDR2 YYNGEE. The CDR3 sequence is 13 residues long. CDR3 protein: CASSGGILNTIYF. The CDR3 nucleotides read TGTGCCAGCAGTGGGGGCATTTTAAACACCATATATTTT.

This clone was recorded only once. This sequence joins TRBV29-1 and TRBJ1-5; 7 bases align to TRBD1. The trim removed 7 bases at V and 4 bases at J, leaving 7 bases unmatched. The germline V gene encodes CDR1 SQVTM and CDR2 ANQGSEA. This CDR3 has 13 residues. The CDR3, as DNA: TGCAGCGCCCGACAGGGCACAAATCAGCCCCAGCATTTT. It encodes CSARQGTNQPQHF. The whole variable domain, remainder taken from reference TRBV29-1 and TRBJ1-5, is SAVISQKPSRDICQRGTSLTIQCQVDSQVTMMFWYRQQPGQSLTLIATANQGSEATYESGFVIDKFPISRPNLTFSTLTVSNMSPEDSSIYLCSARQGTNQPQHFGDGTRLSIL.

This clone appeared once. The V gene is TRBV25-1, the J gene TRBJ2-1, with 8 bases lining up with TRBD2. The CDR3 is made up of 15 amino acids. V shed 8 bases and J 5 bases; nucleotides not matched to a gene: 11. Germline loops: CDR1 MGHDK, CDR2 SYGVNS. The CDR3 region is CASASSSGWNNEQFF. Written as DNA, the CDR3 is TGTGCCAGCGCCAGTTCTAGCGGGTGGAACAATGAGCAGTTCTTC. The full variable domain, rest sourced from reference TRBV25-1 and TRBJ2-1, is EADIYQTPRYLVIGTGKKITLECSQTMGHDKMYWYQQDPGMELHLIHYSYGVNSTEKGDLSSESTVSRIRTEHFPLTLESARPSHTSQYLCASASSSGWNNEQFFGPGTRLTVL.

V usage is TRBV5-1 and J usage is TRBJ2-2, with TRBD2 matching 11 bases. V gave up 4 bases and J gave up 6 bases; unmatched junction bases: 8. CDR1 is SGHRS, CDR2 YFSETQ, per germline. This CDR3 region has 16 residues. The CDR3 nucleotides read TGCGCCAGCAGCCTCCATAGCGGGAGGGATGCCGGGGAGCTGTTTTTT. Protein sequence: CASSLHSGRDAGELFF.

The chain carries TRBV28 and TRBJ2-4; D is undetermined. Germline-derived CDR1 and CDR2 are MDHEN and SYDVKM. The CDR3 runs 13 residues. Between the trimmed V and J ends, which lost 2 bases and 12 bases, there was a span of 14 bases. The DNA for the CDR3 is TGTGCCAGCAGTTTAGACACACAGTCGACTCAGTACTTC. Its protein product is CASSLDTQSTQYF. Filled out from reference TRBV28 and TRBJ2-4, the complete variable domain reads DVKVTQSSRYLVKRTGEKVFLECVQDMDHENMFWYRQDPGLGLRLIYFSYDVKMKEKGDIPEGYSVSREKKERFSLILESASTNQTSMYLCASSLDTQSTQYFGAGTRLSVL.

V gene TRBV7-8 combines with J gene TRBJ1-4, with a weak D call TRBD1 (5 bases). Trimming shortened V by 7 bases and J by 8 bases, and 20 bases separated the two germline ends. CDR1 and CDR2 from the germline V gene are SGHVS and FQNEAQ. The CDR3 length is 15 residues. CDR3 DNA sequence: TGTGCCAGCACCCTGGAGGGGCAGATACTAGAAAAACTGTTTTTT. Protein product: CASTLEGQILEKLFF.

In this sample, this clone turned up once. This chain links TRBV19 with TRBJ1-1; possible D gene TRBD1, 6 bases. Germline V lookup: CDR1 LNHDA, CDR2 SQIVND (reference sequence). CDR3 length equals 15 residues. V lost 1 base and J 1 base, leaving 10 bases between the germline ends. This chain's CDR3 is CASSIVGAPNTEAFF. CDR3 DNA sequence: TGTGCCAGTAGTATAGTGGGGGCCCCGAACACTGAAGCTTTCTTT.

The chain has TRBV28 and TRBJ1-5, with 7 bases lining up with TRBD1. Germline V CDR1 and CDR2: MDHEN, SYDVKM. The CDR3 is 12 amino acids. Trimming took 6 bases from V and 7 from J; bases not matched to a gene: 3. The DNA of the CDR3 is TGTGCCAGCAGGACAGGGAACCAGCCCCAGCATTTT. This gives the protein CASRTGNQPQHF.

This chain connects TRBV14 to TRBJ2-1; D is ambiguous. Trimming left V 3 bases short and J 2 bases short, with 5 bases between. Germline V gene lookup returns CDR1 SGHDN and CDR2 FVKESK. The CDR3 loop spans 13 amino acids. In nucleotides, the CDR3 is TGTGCCAGCAGCCAGGCGGCCTACAATGAGCAGTTCTTC. It translates to CASSQAAYNEQFF.

This chain uses TRBV7-3 with TRBJ2-3, with 7 positions matching TRBD1. The CDR3 consists of 13 residues. Germline V lookup: CDR1 SGHTA, CDR2 FQGTGA. V shed 5 bases and J 4 bases; nucleotides not matched to a gene: 3. CDR3 DNA sequence: TGTGCCAGCAGCCCGCAGGGGGCAGATACGCAGTATTTT. Amino acid sequence: CASSPQGADTQYF.

This clone showed up just a few times. This rearrangement joins TRBV28 to TRBJ2-7, with 8 bases lining up with TRBD2. After removal of 5 bases from V and 3 bases from J, the junction contained 3 bases not matched to a gene. The CDR3 spans 13 residues. CDR1 and CDR2 from the germline V gene are MDHEN and SYDVKM. For the CDR3, the DNA is TGTGCCAGCAGTCCGGGGGGGGACTACGAGCAGTACGTC. Its protein is CASSPGGDYEQYV.

The chain employs TRBV28 and TRBJ2-5; D remains ambiguous. Germline CDR1 and CDR2: MDHEN and SYDVKM. The germline V and J ends were trimmed by 5 bases and 1 base, with 11 bases remaining between them. This CDR3 spans 14 amino acids. CDR3 coding DNA: TGTGCCAGCAGTCTAAATCCGCCCCAAGAGACCCAGTACTTC. Translation: CASSLNPPQETQYF.

This clone has only a few counts. This rearrangement joins TRBV18 to TRBJ2-3; TRBD2 might be the D (5 bases). The germline V gene has CDR1 KGHSH and CDR2 LQKENI. The CDR3 consists of 16 residues. V shed 6 bases and J shed 4 bases, with 20 bases lying between them. In DNA, the CDR3 is TGTGCCAGCTCGCTTTTCGACCTGAGTAGCGCAGATACGCAGTATTTT. It is translated as CASSLFDLSSADTQYF. Using reference TRBV18 and TRBJ2-3 for the parts outside the CDR3, the full variable domain is NAGVMQNPRHLVRRRGQEARLRCSPMKGHSHVYWYRQLPEEGLKFMVYLQKENIIDESGMPKERFSAEFPKEGPSILRIQQVVRGDSAAYFCASSLFDLSSADTQYFGPGTRLTVL.

The chain uses TRBV5-1 and TRBJ2-1; TRBD2 matches 10 bases. The CDR3 has 15 amino acids. V gave up 4 bases and J gave up 2 bases; unmatched junction bases: 3. The germline gives CDR1 SGHRS, CDR2 YFSETQ. CDR3 protein: CASSASGSAYNEQFF. In DNA form, the CDR3 reads TGCGCCAGCAGCGCTAGCGGGAGCGCCTACAATGAGCAGTTCTTC.

Only a few counts were recorded for this clone. The rearrangement uses TRBV9 and TRBJ2-1; 10 bases agree with TRBD2. Germline V gene lookup returns CDR1 SGDLS and CDR2 YYNGEE. The CDR3 spans 17 residues. The V gene end was trimmed by 0 bases and the J gene end by 4 bases; junction bases not matched to a gene: 7. CDR3 sequence: CASSVALASGSYNEQFF. CDR3 in DNA: TGTGCCAGCAGCGTAGCTTTGGCTAGCGGGAGTTACAATGAGCAGTTCTTC.

The J gene is TRBJ2-5, the V gene TRBV19; the D is unclear. Trimming pared 2 bases from V and 5 bases from J, leaving 9 bases between. The CDR3 runs to 13 residues. Germline V gene data show CDR1 as LNHDA and CDR2 as SQIVND (reference sequence). The CDR3 DNA reads as TGTGCCAGTAGTATAAGAGCCCGGGAGACCCAGTACTTC. This translates into CASSIRARETQYF.

V is TRBV19 and J is TRBJ1-1; 8 bases line up with TRBD1. The ends lost 4 bases at V and 13 bases at J; junction bases unmatched: 5. This CDR3 has 11 amino acids. Germline loops: CDR1 LNHDA, CDR2 SQIVND (reference sequence). As DNA, the CDR3 is TGTGCCAGTAGTACCAGGGGGCAAGGTTTCTTT. Amino acids: CASSTRGQGFF.